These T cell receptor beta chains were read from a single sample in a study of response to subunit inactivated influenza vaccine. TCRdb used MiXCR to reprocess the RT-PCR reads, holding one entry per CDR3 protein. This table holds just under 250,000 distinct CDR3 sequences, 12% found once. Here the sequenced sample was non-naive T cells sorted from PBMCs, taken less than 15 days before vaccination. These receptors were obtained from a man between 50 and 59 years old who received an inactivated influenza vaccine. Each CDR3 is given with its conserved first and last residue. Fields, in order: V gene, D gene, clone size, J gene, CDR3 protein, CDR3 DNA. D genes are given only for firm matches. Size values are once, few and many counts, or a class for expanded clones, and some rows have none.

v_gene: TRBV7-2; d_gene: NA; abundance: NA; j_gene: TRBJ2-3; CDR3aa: CASSLHVTDTQYF; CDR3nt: TGTGCCAGCAGCCTCCATGTAACAGATACGCAGTATTTT
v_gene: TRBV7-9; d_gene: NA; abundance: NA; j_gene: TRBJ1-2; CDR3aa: CASSFGPPYGYTF; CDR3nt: TGTGCCAGCAGCTTCGGGCCACCGTATGGCTACACCTTC
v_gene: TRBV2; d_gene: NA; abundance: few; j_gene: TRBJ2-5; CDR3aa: CASSGIGYRETQYF; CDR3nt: TGTGCCAGCAGTGGGATTGGGTATCGGGAGACCCAGTACTTC
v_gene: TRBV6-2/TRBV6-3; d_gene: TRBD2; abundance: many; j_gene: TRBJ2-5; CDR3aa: CASSHRTSEYQETQYF; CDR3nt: TGTGCCAGCAGTCACCGGACTAGCGAGTACCAAGAGACCCAGTACTTC
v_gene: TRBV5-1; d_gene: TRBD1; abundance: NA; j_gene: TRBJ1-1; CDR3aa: CASSLAWAGGRGTEAFF; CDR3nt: TGCGCCAGCAGCTTGGCTTGGGCAGGGGGTAGGGGCACTGAAGCTTTCTTT
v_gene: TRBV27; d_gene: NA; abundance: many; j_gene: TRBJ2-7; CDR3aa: CASSLSSWPGLTYEQYF; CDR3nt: TGTGCCAGCAGTTTATCGTCGTGGCCGGGACTGACCTACGAGCAGTACTTC
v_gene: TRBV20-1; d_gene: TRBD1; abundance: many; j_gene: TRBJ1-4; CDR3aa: CSAPRTGAPEKLFF; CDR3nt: TGCAGTGCTCCCCGGACAGGGGCCCCTGAAAAACTGTTTTTT
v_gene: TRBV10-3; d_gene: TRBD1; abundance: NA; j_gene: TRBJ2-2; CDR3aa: CAIADRGGYTGELFF; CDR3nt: TGTGCCATTGCGGACAGGGGAGGGTACACCGGGGAGCTGTTTTTT
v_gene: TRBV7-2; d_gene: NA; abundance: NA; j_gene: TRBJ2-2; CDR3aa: CASSLAHGGTGELFF; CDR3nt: TGTGCCAGCAGCTTAGCGCACGGGGGCACCGGGGAGCTGTTTTTT
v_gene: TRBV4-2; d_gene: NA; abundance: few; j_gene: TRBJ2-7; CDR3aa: CASSQESGTEQYF; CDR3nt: TGTGCCAGCAGCCAAGAATCAGGGACCGAGCAGTACTTC
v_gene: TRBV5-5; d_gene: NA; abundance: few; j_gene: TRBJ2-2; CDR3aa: CASSFGGLCSGELFF; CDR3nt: TGTGCCAGCAGCTTTGGGGGCCTCTGCTCCGGGGAGCTGTTTTTT
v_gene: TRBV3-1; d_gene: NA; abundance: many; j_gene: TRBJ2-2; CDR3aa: CASSQGYGTGELFF; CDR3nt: TGTGCCAGCAGCCAGGGGTACGGCACCGGGGAGCTGTTTTTT
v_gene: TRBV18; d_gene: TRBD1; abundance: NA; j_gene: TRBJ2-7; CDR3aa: CASSPRDRVYEQYF; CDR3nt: TGTGCCAGCTCACCCCGGGACAGGGTCTACGAGCAGTACTTC
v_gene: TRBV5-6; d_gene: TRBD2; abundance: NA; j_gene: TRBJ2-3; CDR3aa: CASSWNSGVGTDTQYF; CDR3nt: TGTGCCAGCAGCTGGAATAGCGGGGTTGGCACAGATACGCAGTATTTT
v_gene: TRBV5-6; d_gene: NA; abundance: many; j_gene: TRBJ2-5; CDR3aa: CASSRELVETQYF; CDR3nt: TGTGCCAGCAGCAGGGAACTTGTAGAGACCCAGTACTTC
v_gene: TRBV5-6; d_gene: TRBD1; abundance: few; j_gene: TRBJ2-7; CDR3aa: CASSWMTGSSSYEQYF; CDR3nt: TGTGCCAGCAGCTGGATGACAGGGTCGAGCTCCTACGAGCAGTACTTC
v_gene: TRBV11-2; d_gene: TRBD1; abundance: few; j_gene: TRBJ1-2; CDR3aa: CASSLSGGVGNYGYTF; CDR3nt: TGTGCCAGCAGCTTATCAGGGGGAGTAGGCAACTATGGCTACACCTTC
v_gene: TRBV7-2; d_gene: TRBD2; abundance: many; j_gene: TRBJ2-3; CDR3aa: CASSFGTSGGRLETQYF; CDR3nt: TGTGCCAGCAGCTTTGGGACTAGCGGGGGGAGACTCGAGACGCAGTATTTT
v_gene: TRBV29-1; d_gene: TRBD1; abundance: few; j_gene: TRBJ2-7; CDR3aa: CSVGYRGSGEQYF; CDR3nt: TGCAGCGTAGGATACAGGGGGTCGGGCGAGCAGTACTTC
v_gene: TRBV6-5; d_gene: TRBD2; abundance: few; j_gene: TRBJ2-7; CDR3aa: CASSSSASGVYEQYF; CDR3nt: TGTGCCAGCAGTTCCAGTGCTAGCGGAGTTTACGAGCAGTACTTC
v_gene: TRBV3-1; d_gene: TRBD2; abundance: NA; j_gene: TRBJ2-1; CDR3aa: CACSQDLTSGRQRFF; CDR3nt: TGTGCCTGCAGCCAAGATTTGACTAGCGGGAGGCAGCGGTTCTTC
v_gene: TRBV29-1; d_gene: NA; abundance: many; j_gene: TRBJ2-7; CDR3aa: CSALGREYEQYF; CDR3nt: TGCAGCGCCCTTGGTAGGGAATACGAGCAGTACTTC
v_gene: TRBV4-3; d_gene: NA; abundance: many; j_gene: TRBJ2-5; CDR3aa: CASSQDPISSETQYF; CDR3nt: TGCGCCAGCAGCCAAGATCCTATTAGTTCGGAGACCCAGTACTTC
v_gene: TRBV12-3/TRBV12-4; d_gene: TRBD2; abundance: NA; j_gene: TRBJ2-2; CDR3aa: CASRLAGAPGELFF; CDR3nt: TGTGCCAGCAGGCTAGCGGGAGCCCCCGGGGAGCTGTTTTTT
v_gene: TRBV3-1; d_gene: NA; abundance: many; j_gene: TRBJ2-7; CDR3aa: CASSQDSSLSYEQYF; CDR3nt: TGTGCCAGCAGCCAAGACAGCTCCCTCTCCTACGAGCAGTACTTC
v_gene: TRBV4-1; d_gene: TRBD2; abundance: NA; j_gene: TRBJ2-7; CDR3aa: CASSQEATSGFIYEQYF; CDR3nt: TGCGCCAGCAGCCAAGAAGCGACTAGCGGATTTATCTACGAGCAGTACTTC
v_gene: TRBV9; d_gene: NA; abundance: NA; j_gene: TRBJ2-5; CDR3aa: CASSALGGTTETQYF; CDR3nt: TGTGCCAGCAGCGCCTTAGGGGGGACAACGGAGACCCAGTACTTC
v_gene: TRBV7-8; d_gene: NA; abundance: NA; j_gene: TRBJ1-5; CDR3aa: CASSSDLDRLPVTQHF; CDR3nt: TGTGCCAGCAGCTCAGACCTGGACAGACTACCCGTAACGCAGCATTTT
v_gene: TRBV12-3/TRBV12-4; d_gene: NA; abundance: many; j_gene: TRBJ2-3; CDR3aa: CASSSRLDTQYF; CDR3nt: TGTGCCAGCAGTTCTCGACTAGATACGCAGTATTTT